The rows below give T cell receptor beta chains drawn from one sample of a study of vaccination and CD4 T cells after COVID-19. TCRdb ran MiXCR on the PCR reads and lists one entry per CDR3 protein. Seen here are more than 9,500 distinct CDR3 sequences, 40% to 50% observed once, and the top ten hold about 15%. No antigen has been identified for these receptors. The sample was CD4+ T cells from blood, cultured in vitro. These TCRs come from a human donor who had recovered from COVID-19. CDR3s leave out the opening cysteine and the closing phenylalanine or tryptophan.

>TRBJ1-5|TRBV12-3/TRBV12-4
ASSLAAGGRGQPQH
>TRBJ2-1|TRBV7-9
ASSPRTSGRGGVYNEQF
>TRBJ2-7|TRBV27
ASSLAGLGVGDEQY
>TRBJ1-5|TRBV25-1
ASNTGQQGQPQH
>TRBJ1-5|TRBV15
ATSKGRYSNQPQH
>TRBJ2-3|TRBV23-1
ASSQSQGSILRTDTQY
>TRBJ2-2|TRBV19
ASSPSGGSTGELF
>TRBJ2-1|TRBV11-3
ASSRGQGETNEQF
>TRBJ2-3|TRBV30
AWRPTGGDTQY
>TRBJ2-7|TRBV7-3
ASSLGPSGYEQY
>TRBJ2-7|TRBV7-2
ASSLGFSSTYEQY
>TRBJ1-2|TRBV20-1
SASAQGHYGYT
>TRBJ2-3|TRBV7-3
ASSPGQGYTDTQY
>TRBJ2-1|TRBV19
ASGGAYTYNEQF
>TRBJ2-5|TRBV6-5
ASSYRAGKETQY
>TRBJ1-2|TRBV7-2
ASSSPRATNYGYT
>TRBJ1-5|TRBV18
ASSPANQPQH
>TRBJ2-7|TRBV7-9
ASSSQGIYEQY
>TRBJ2-7|TRBV7-2
ASSLRPPTSYEQY
>TRBJ1-2|TRBV7-3
ASSLTRLRGGDGYT
>TRBJ1-1|TRBV27
ASSLLTGMNTEAF
>TRBJ1-1|TRBV28
ASSLVGYGEAF
>TRBJ2-5|TRBV7-2
ASSLTPAGGEETQY
>TRBJ1-1|TRBV2
ASSEGGARTEAF
>TRBJ2-3|TRBV20-1
SARTLAGGPVDTQY
>TRBJ1-2|TRBV5-1
ASSPDGLFGYT
>TRBJ1-1|TRBV6-1
ASRRGMDTEAF
>TRBJ1-5|TRBV27
ASRPGGGGNQPQH